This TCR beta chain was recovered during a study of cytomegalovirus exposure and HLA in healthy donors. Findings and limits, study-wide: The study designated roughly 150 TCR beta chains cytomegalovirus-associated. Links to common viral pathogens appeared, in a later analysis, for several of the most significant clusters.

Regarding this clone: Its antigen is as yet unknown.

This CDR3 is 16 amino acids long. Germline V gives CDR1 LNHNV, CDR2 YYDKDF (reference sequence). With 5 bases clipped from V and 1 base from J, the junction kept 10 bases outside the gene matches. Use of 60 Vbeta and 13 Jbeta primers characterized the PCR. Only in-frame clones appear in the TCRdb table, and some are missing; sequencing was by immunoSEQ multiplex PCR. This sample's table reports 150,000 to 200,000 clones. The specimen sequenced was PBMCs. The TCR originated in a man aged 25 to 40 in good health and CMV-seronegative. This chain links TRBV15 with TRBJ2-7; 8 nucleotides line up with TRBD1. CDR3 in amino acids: CATSRWTGRSSYEQYF. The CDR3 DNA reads TGTGCCACCAGCCGATGGACAGGGAGAAGTTCCTACGAGCAGTACTTC.